This entry lists 8 T cell receptor beta chains sequenced from one sample in a study of CD8+ T cells in alopecia areata. After isolation, RNA underwent reverse transcription to generate cDNA as the sequencing template. Sequenced by immunoSEQ multiplex PCR; TCRdb stores in-frame clones only, minus some. The sample shows 110,000 or so clones, about 60% of them seen only once. Sequencing used NKG2D-low CD8+ T cells sorted from blood. Every receptor here comes from a human donor with alopecia areata.

The chain's CDR3 is CASSLTGAVQPQHF. CDR3 nucleotide sequence: TGTGCCAGCAGTTTGACAGGGGCTGTTCAGCCCCAGCATTTT. The gene calls are TRBV6-5 and TRBJ1-5, with TRBD1 matching 8 bases. Germline loops: CDR1 MNHEY, CDR2 SVGAGI. The length of the CDR3 is 14 residues. Trimming at V came to 4 bases and at J to 6 bases, leaving 5 bases not matched to a gene.

This chain uses TRBV28 with TRBJ2-3; TRBD2 aligns across 10 bases. Germline loops: CDR1 MDHEN, CDR2 SYDVKM. The ends lost 5 bases at V and 3 bases at J; junction bases unmatched: 8. The CDR3 extends over 16 amino acids. CDR3 sequence: CASSHLAGAGTDTQYF. CDR3 DNA: TGTGCCAGCAGTCATCTAGCGGGAGCAGGAACAGATACGCAGTATTTT.

The rearrangement joins TRBV10-3 to TRBJ1-1; D gene ambiguous. Germline CDR1 reads ENHRY; CDR2 reads SYGVKD. The CDR3 runs 13 residues. Trimming took off 0 bases at V and 4 bases at J, with 6 bases between the two ends. In nucleotides, the CDR3 is TGTGCCATCAGTGAGTCGAGTAGCACTGAAGCTTTCTTT. It encodes CAISESSSTEAFF.

The chain couples TRBV19 to TRBJ2-2; 9 positions match TRBD1. Germline values: CDR1 LNHDA, CDR2 SQIVND (reference sequence). This CDR3 is built from 14 residues. V gave up 10 bases and J gave up 3 bases; unmatched junction bases: 6. This CDR3 reads CAIRTGDYTGELFF. In DNA form, the CDR3 reads TGTGCCATACGGACAGGGGATTACACCGGGGAGCTGTTTTTT.

The chain couples TRBV11-2 to TRBJ2-1; D gene ambiguous. The CDR3 contains 10 residues. Germline CDR1 reads SGHAT; CDR2 reads FQNNGV. V lost 5 bases, J lost 12 bases, and 8 bases lay in between. CDR3 protein: CASSPEGQFF. The CDR3 DNA sequence: TGTGCCAGCAGCCCGGAAGGGCAGTTCTTC.

The chain couples TRBV28 to TRBJ1-1; 7 bases map to TRBD1. The CDR3 spans 16 residues. Trimming removed 3 bases from V and 5 bases from J; junction bases left unmatched: 12. Germline V gene data show CDR1 as MDHEN and CDR2 as SYDVKM. CDR3: CASSFPRTGQKTEAFF. CDR3 nucleotides: TGTGCCAGCAGTTTCCCTCGGACAGGTCAGAAGACTGAAGCTTTCTTT.

The chain joins TRBV7-9 to TRBJ2-7; 11 bases agree with TRBD2. Trimming at V came to 5 bases and at J to 2 bases, leaving 5 bases not matched to a gene. The CDR3 extends over 15 amino acids. Germline lookup yields CDR1 SEHNR and CDR2 FQNEAQ (reference sequence). CDR3 sequence reads: CASSPTSGSTYEQYF. The CDR3 region has the DNA TGTGCCAGCAGCCCAACTAGCGGGAGCACCTACGAGCAGTACTTC.

J is TRBJ2-1 and V is TRBV11-2, with D uncertain. Germline V gene data show CDR1 as SGHAT and CDR2 as FQNNGV. The CDR3 is made up of 13 amino acids. V lost 7 bases, J lost 10 bases, and 17 bases lay in between. The DNA for the CDR3 is TGTGCCAGCACTGTGGCGAAGGGATGGGAGCAGTTCTTC. Translating it yields CASTVAKGWEQFF.